Shown below are 27 T cell receptor beta chains from a single sample sequenced in a study of cytomegalovirus exposure and HLA in healthy donors. The PCR was carried out with 60 Vbeta primers and 13 Jbeta primers. Libraries were prepared by immunoSEQ multiplex PCR; TCRdb keeps only in-frame clonotypes and omits some of them. The repertoire includes approximately 59,000 clones, 60% to 70% of them detected once, and around a sixth sits in the top ten. Sequencing input: PBMCs. The receptors derive from a man between 40 and 49 years old in good health and CMV-seropositive.

This clone was seen only a few times. V and J are TRBV9 and TRBJ2-5; D is perhaps TRBD2 (6 bases). There are 14 residues in the CDR3. The V end lost 0 bases, the J end lost 4 bases, and 10 bases lay between the germline ends. Per germline, CDR1 SGDLS and CDR2 YYNGEE. The CDR3 bases are TGTGCCAGCAGCGTAGGACTAGTGGCAGAGACCCAGTACTTC. Its protein is CASSVGLVAETQYF. Based on the CDR3 plus reference TRBV9 and TRBJ2-5, the full variable domain is DSGVTQTPKHLITATGQRVTLRCSPRSGDLSVYWYQQSLDQGLQFLIQYYNGEERAKGNILERFSAQQFPDLHSELNLSSLELGDSALYFCASSVGLVAETQYFGPGTRLLVL.

This chain uses TRBV2 with TRBJ2-7; D gene ambiguous. With 6 bases removed from V and 7 bases from J, the gap between germline ends came to 13 bases. In germline, CDR1 is SNHLY, CDR2 FYNNEI. The CDR3 length is 12 residues. CDR3 DNA: TGTGCCAGCAGCTTTACAACGAGGGAGCAGTACTTC. Protein product: CASSFTTREQYF.

The chain carries TRBV19 and TRBJ2-2; 15 nucleotides line up with TRBD2. The J segment lost 4 bases and the V segment lost 7 bases, leaving 13 bases of the junction unmatched. This CDR3 has 19 residues. CDR1 is LNHDA, CDR2 SQIVND, per germline (reference sequence). This chain's CDR3 is CASKFSPGLAGGFTGELFF. The CDR3 DNA is TGTGCCAGTAAATTCTCTCCGGGACTAGCGGGGGGATTCACCGGGGAGCTGTTTTTT.

V gene TRBV19 combines with J gene TRBJ2-7; D is perhaps TRBD1 (6 bases). V shed 0 bases and J shed 4 bases, with 16 bases lying between them. The germline V gene encodes CDR1 LNHDA and CDR2 SQIVND (reference sequence). The CDR3 covers 16 residues. CDR3 in DNA: TGTGCCAGTAGTATAGATCACAGGGATCCGGCGTACGAGCAGTACTTC. Amino acid sequence: CASSIDHRDPAYEQYF.

The V and J genes are TRBV21-1 and TRBJ2-3; TRBD2 is taken as the D call from the table, unchecked against the DNA. TRBV21-1 is a recognized pseudogene. CDR3 length: 19 amino acids. This CDR3 reads CASSTRTSGGARKSDTQYF. DNA of the CDR3: TGTGCCAGCAGCACGAGGACTAGCGGGGGAGCTAGGAAATCAGATACGCAGTATTTT.

This clone was seen a handful of times. The V and J genes are TRBV7-3 and TRBJ2-3; 7 nucleotides agree with TRBD1. V was pared by 1 base and J by 0 bases, with 19 bases of the junction left unmatched. CDR1 SGHTA and CDR2 FQGTGA come from the germline V gene. The CDR3 spans 21 residues. The CDR3 spells CASSLKPPTGADFTSTDTQYF. The CDR3, as DNA: TGTGCCAGCAGCTTAAAGCCCCCAACAGGGGCGGATTTTACGAGCACAGATACGCAGTATTTT.

The chain couples TRBV4-3 to TRBJ2-1, with D tentatively TRBD2 (6 bases). The CDR3 runs 15 residues. CDR1 is LGHNA, CDR2 YSLEER, per germline. V dropped 0 bases and J dropped 5 bases, with 11 bases sitting between them. The chain's CDR3 is CASSQDRGLHNEQFF. In DNA form, the CDR3 reads TGCGCCAGCAGCCAAGATCGGGGACTCCACAATGAGCAGTTCTTC.

The rearrangement links TRBV9 to TRBJ1-1; perhaps TRBD1 as D (5 bases). Germline loops: CDR1 SGDLS, CDR2 YYNGEE. The CDR3 contains 15 residues. Between the trimmed V and J ends, which lost 0 bases and 6 bases, there was a span of 15 bases. CDR3 coding DNA: TGTGCCAGCAGCGTAGTGGGGCCATCGAAGGCTGAAGCTTTCTTT. It yields the protein CASSVVGPSKAEAFF.

This rearrangement joins TRBV7-2 to TRBJ2-5; D may be TRBD2 (6 bases). The V end was cut by 6 bases, the J end by 5 bases, with 16 bases between. Germline V gene lookup returns CDR1 SGHTA and CDR2 FQGNSA. The CDR3 loop spans 14 amino acids. The CDR3 DNA is TGTGCCAGCAGTTCGAACGGGGGAACGGAGACCCAGTACTTC. It specifies CASSSNGGTETQYF. Filled out from reference TRBV7-2 and TRBJ2-5, the complete variable domain reads GAGVSQSPSNKVTEKGKDVELRCDPISGHTALYWYRQSLGQGLEFLIYFQGNSAPDKSGLPSDRFSAERTGGSVSTLTIQRTQQEDSAVYLCASSSNGGTETQYFGPGTRLLVL.

The rearrangement joins TRBV6-6 to TRBJ2-1, with 8 bases fitting TRBD2. The CDR3 length is 15 residues. Germline V lookup: CDR1 MNHNY, CDR2 SVGAGI (reference sequence). The ends lost 8 bases at V and 8 bases at J; junction bases unmatched: 14. As DNA, the CDR3 is TGTGCCAGCTTCCACCCGACTAGCGTGAAGCATGAGCAGTTCTTC. It specifies CASFHPTSVKHEQFF.

This clone was counted between two and nine times. The chain has TRBV5-4 and TRBJ2-1, with 14 bases matching TRBD2. The length of the CDR3 is 15 residues. The germline V gene encodes CDR1 SGHNT and CDR2 YYREEE (reference sequence). The trim removed 2 bases at V and 8 bases at J, leaving 3 bases unmatched. The CDR3: CASSFGLAGGDEQFF. The CDR3 nucleotides read TGTGCCAGCAGCTTCGGACTAGCGGGAGGCGATGAGCAGTTCTTC.

The chain links TRBV27 to TRBJ2-3; 14 bases align to TRBD2. Germline V gives CDR1 MNHEY, CDR2 SMNVEV (reference sequence). Unmatched junction bases numbered 7, after V lost 6 bases and J lost 14 bases. The CDR3 runs 13 residues. CDR3 in amino acids: CASRRTSGGYPYF. The CDR3 region has the DNA TGTGCCAGCAGGAGGACTAGCGGGGGGTATCCGTATTTT.

The chain has TRBV5-5 and TRBJ2-7, with TRBD2 matching over 9 bases. V lost 6 bases and J lost 2; bases outside the gene matches: 6. The CDR3 length is 14 residues. Looked up from germline, CDR1 is SGHKS and CDR2 is YYEKEE (reference sequence). The CDR3, as DNA: TGTGCCAGCATCGGACTAGCGCAAACCTACGAGCAGTACTTC. This translates into CASIGLAQTYEQYF.

This clone was seen more than once but under ten times. The J gene is TRBJ2-2, the V gene TRBV2; 8 positions agree with TRBD2. This CDR3 region has 14 residues. Germline V gene data show CDR1 as SNHLY and CDR2 as FYNNEI. The junction had 0 bases not matched to a gene; V was cut back by 6 bases and J by 0 bases. The CDR3 spells CASRLAANTGELFF. In nucleotides, the CDR3 is TGTGCCAGCAGACTAGCGGCGAACACCGGGGAGCTGTTTTTT.

The V call is TRBV5-8, the J call TRBJ1-4; 8 positions match TRBD1. The CDR3 is 16 amino acids. CDR1 is SGHTS and CDR2 is YDEGEE in the germline V gene. V trimming: 4 bases; J trimming: 0 bases; junction bases outside the gene matches: 5. The CDR3 region is CASSLGQDATNEKLFF. CDR3 nucleotides: TGTGCCAGCAGCCTGGGACAGGATGCAACTAATGAAAAACTGTTTTTT.

The genes are TRBV29-1 and TRBJ2-5; 11 bases line up with TRBD1. J gave up 5 bases and V 8 bases, and 13 bases lay outside the gene matches. The CDR3 totals 15 residues. Germline lookup yields CDR1 SQVTM and CDR2 ANQGSEA. CDR3 region: CSYQGGQGVEETQYF. The CDR3 DNA reads TGCAGCTACCAGGGGGGACAGGGGGTGGAGGAGACCCAGTACTTC.

This clone was observed a handful of times. V is TRBV30 and J is TRBJ2-7, with 9 bases that match TRBD1. This CDR3 is built from 15 residues. Germline V CDR1 and CDR2: GTSNPN, SVGIG (reference sequence). V trimming: 5 bases; J trimming: 4 bases; junction bases outside the gene matches: 12. The CDR3: CAWGGDLTGGYEQYF. In DNA, the CDR3 is TGTGCCTGGGGAGGGGACCTGACAGGGGGGTACGAGCAGTACTTC. Together with reference TRBV30 and TRBJ2-7, the CDR3 gives the full variable domain: SQTIHQWPATLVQPVGSPLSLECTVEGTSNPNLYWYRQAAGRGLQLLFYSVGIGQISSEVPQNLSASRPQDRQFILSSKKLLLSDSGFYLCAWGGDLTGGYEQYFGPGTRLTVT.

This clone was seen more than once but under ten times. This chain links TRBV5-8 with TRBJ2-1, with 8 bases fitting TRBD2. This CDR3 is 15 amino acids long. Germline CDR1 SGHTS, CDR2 YDEGEE. V shed 0 bases, J shed 6 bases, and the junction held 5 bases outside the gene matches. The chain's CDR3 is CASSLGAGGANEQFF. The CDR3 DNA reads as TGTGCCAGCAGCTTGGGCGCGGGAGGTGCCAATGAGCAGTTCTTC.

The CDR3 bases are TGTGCCAGCACCCTCAGGCATCAGGAGACCCAGTACTTC. Protein: CASTLRHQETQYF. This chain uses TRBV11-3 with TRBJ2-5, with unresolved D. CDR1 is SGHNT and CDR2 is YENEEA in the germline V gene. V was pared by 7 bases and J by 5 bases, with 14 bases between. The length of the CDR3 is 13 residues.

The chain combines TRBV4-1 with TRBJ2-7, with a tentative D call TRBD2 (5 bases). The germline V and J ends were trimmed by 0 bases and 13 bases, with 22 bases remaining between them. This CDR3 is built from 15 residues. Germline CDR1 MGHRA, CDR2 YSYEKL. The CDR3 DNA reads as TGCGCCAGCAGCCAAGACGGAGCGGCCCCCGGTGAGGCTTACTTC. It translates to CASSQDGAAPGEAYF.

The rearrangement joins TRBV18 to TRBJ1-2; 10 nucleotides match TRBD1. This CDR3 has 15 residues. V lost 3 bases to trimming and J lost 1 base; unmatched junction nucleotides: 2. From germline, CDR1 is KGHSH and CDR2 LQKENI. CDR3 coding DNA: TGTGCCAGCTCACCCGGGACAGGGGTTAACTATGGCTACACCTTC. It translates to CASSPGTGVNYGYTF.

V gene TRBV18 combines with J gene TRBJ2-1; 12 bases fit TRBD2. The V segment lost 6 bases and the J segment 10 bases; nucleotides outside the gene matches: 28. The CDR3 is made up of 21 amino acids. Looked up from germline, CDR1 is KGHSH and CDR2 is LQKENI. The CDR3 spells CASSPGPSGGVILQFAGEQFF. For the CDR3, the DNA is TGTGCCAGCTCGCCCGGGCCTAGCGGGGGGGTAATACTACAATTTGCGGGGGAGCAGTTCTTC.

This clone was counted a few times. The V call is TRBV7-8, the J call TRBJ2-6; 8 bases are shared with TRBD2. CDR1 and CDR2 from the germline V gene are SGHVS and FQNEAQ. With 1 base clipped from V and 0 bases from J, the junction kept 5 bases outside the gene matches. This CDR3 comprises 18 residues. CDR3 DNA sequence: TGTGCCAGCAGCTTAGTGGGACTAGACTTCTCTGGGGCCAACGTCCTGACTTTC. Translation: CASSLVGLDFSGANVLTF.

CDR3 in amino acids: CASSPQTGVRYQPQHF. CDR3 sequence (DNA): TGTGCCAGCAGTCCCCAGACAGGGGTTAGATATCAGCCCCAGCATTTT. V usage is TRBV27 and J usage is TRBJ1-5, with 8 bases aligning to TRBD1. V dropped 5 bases and J dropped 5; count of bases not matched to a gene: 11. Germline assignment: CDR1 MNHEY and CDR2 SMNVEV (reference sequence). The CDR3 runs 16 residues.

This clone was seen only a few times. In DNA, the CDR3 is TGTGCCTGGACAGGGGATGGCAATCAGCCCCAGCATTTT. This gives the protein CAWTGDGNQPQHF. The rearrangement uses TRBV30 and TRBJ1-5, with D possibly TRBD1 on 6 matching bases. The V end lost 4 bases, the J end lost 2 bases, and 9 bases lay between the germline ends. Germline V gene lookup returns CDR1 GTSNPN and CDR2 SVGIG (reference sequence). This CDR3 comprises 13 residues.

The chain recombines TRBV4-3 with TRBJ2-1; D might be TRBD2 (5 bases). Deletions cut 0 bases from V and 9 bases from J, with 12 bases between. The CDR3 extends over 14 amino acids. CDR1 is LGHNA, CDR2 YSLEER, per germline. CDR3 sequence (DNA): TGCGCCAGCAGCCAAGATCGAGGGTATGGTGAGCAGTTCTTC. Its protein product is CASSQDRGYGEQFF.

A few counts support this clone. This chain connects TRBV29-1 to TRBJ1-2; 10 bases line up with TRBD1. The trim removed 3 bases at V and 2 bases at J, leaving 3 bases unmatched. CDR1 and CDR2 (germline): SQVTM, ANQGSEA. The CDR3 contains 14 residues. CDR3 protein: CSVDGTGANYGYTF. The DNA of the CDR3 is TGCAGCGTTGATGGGACAGGGGCGAACTATGGCTACACCTTC.